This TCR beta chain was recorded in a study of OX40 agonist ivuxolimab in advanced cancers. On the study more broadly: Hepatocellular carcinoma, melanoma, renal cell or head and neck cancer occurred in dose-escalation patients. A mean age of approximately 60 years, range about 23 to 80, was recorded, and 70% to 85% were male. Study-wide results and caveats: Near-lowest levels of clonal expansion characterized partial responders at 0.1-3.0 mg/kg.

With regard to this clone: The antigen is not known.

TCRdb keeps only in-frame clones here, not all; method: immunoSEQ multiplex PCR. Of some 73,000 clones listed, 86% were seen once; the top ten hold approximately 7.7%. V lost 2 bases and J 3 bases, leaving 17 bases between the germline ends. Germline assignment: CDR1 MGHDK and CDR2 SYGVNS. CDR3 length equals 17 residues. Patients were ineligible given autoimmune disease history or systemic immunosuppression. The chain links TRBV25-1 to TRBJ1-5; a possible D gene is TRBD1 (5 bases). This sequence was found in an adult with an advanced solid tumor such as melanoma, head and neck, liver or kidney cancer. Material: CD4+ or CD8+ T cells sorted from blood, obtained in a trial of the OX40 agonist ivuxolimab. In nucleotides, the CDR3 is TGTGCCAGCAGTGAAATGGGGCAGGGCGATAACAATCAGCCCCAGCATTTT. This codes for CASSEMGQGDNNQPQHF.